This TCR beta chain originates from a study of post-analysis software for immune sequencing data. The wider study: Included courses were relapsing-remitting and secondary progressive multiple sclerosis; progressive-relapsing multiple sclerosis was also included. The study's findings and limits: Controls showed lower frequencies than patients for roughly 5 TRBV segments, and TRBV5-6, TRBV5-1 and TRBV20-1 were among these. Normalized Chao1 diversity in multiple sclerosis patients fell significantly below that of controls. F measure showed strong co-clustering of same-batch samples.

The CDR3 length is 14 residues. Germline V gene lookup returns CDR1 DFQATT and CDR2 SNEGSKA (reference sequence). The V segment lost 3 bases and the J segment 2 bases; nucleotides outside the gene matches: 6. Each TCR beta cDNA library carried unique molecular identifiers. T cells numbering about 0.85 to 11 million yielded cDNA molecules that totaled about 500,000. TCRdb fed the PCR reads into MiXCR, producing one record per CDR3 protein. Of 750,000 to 950,000 distinct CDR3 sequences in the sample, approximately 50% were seen once. Worth noting for this clonotype: Antigen: not known.

The sample consisted of blood. This clonotype originated in a girl between 5 and 17 years old with multiple sclerosis. J is TRBJ2-7 and V is TRBV20-1, with TRBD2 matching 8 bases. CDR3 nucleotide sequence: TGCAGTGCTAGGACAGTAGCGGGGACCTACGAGCAGTACTTC. Encoded protein: CSARTVAGTYEQYF.